This T cell receptor beta chain was sequenced during a study of blood T cell repertoires in COVID-19. Study-level background: Donors in the United States, Italy and Spain gave samples during acute or convalescent COVID-19. Nucleic acid was either cDNA or gDNA, and it came from T cells, B-cell-depleted T cells, or PBMCs.

Repertoires were generated with immunoSEQ multiplex PCR, while TCRdb's copy carries only in-frame clones and drops some. Among under 300,000 clones listed, about nine tenths were seen once. The CDR3 totals 12 residues. Germline values: CDR1 SQVTM, CDR2 ANQGSEA. The germline V and J ends were trimmed by 8 bases and 1 base, with 11 bases remaining between them. There are a few counts of this clone. The receptor's source is a woman aged 40 to 55 who had recovered from COVID-19. The V call is TRBV29-1, the J call TRBJ2-5; a weak D match, TRBD1 (6 bases). Sample: peripheral blood. This CDR3 reads CSSRGGQETQYF. The CDR3 DNA is TGCAGCTCCAGAGGGGGCCAAGAGACCCAGTACTTC.